The rows below give T cell receptor beta chains drawn from one sample of a study of blood T cell repertoires in COVID-19. Sequencing was performed with immunoSEQ multiplex PCR; in TCRdb, only in-frame clones are kept and a portion is missing. The data hold around 260,000 clones, with about 83% observed a single time. The sequencing sample was made of peripheral blood. All receptors come from a woman between 50 and 59 years old who had recovered from COVID-19. Both conserved end residues are part of each CDR3. D genes are given only for firm matches. Clone size is stated in some rows and not others, as once, few, many or a class when expanded.

j_call clone_size v_call d_call cdr3_aa cdr3_nt
TRBJ2-7 many TRBV19 . CASSSQGPYEQYF TGTGCCAGTAGCTCACAGGGCCCCTACGAGCAGTACTTC
TRBJ2-5 . TRBV6-5 TRBD2 CASSKTSGGPETQYF TGTGCCAGCAGCAAGACTAGCGGGGGCCCGGAGACCCAGTACTTC
TRBJ1-2 . TRBV28 . CASSQGQFLDGYTF TGTGCCAGCTCCCAGGGCCAGTTTCTCGACGGCTACACCTTC
TRBJ2-5 . TRBV11-2 . CASTPLGGTETQYF TGTGCCAGCACCCCATTGGGGGGAACGGAGACCCAGTACTTC
TRBJ2-7 . TRBV6-5 TRBD1 CASSTGGSYEQYF TGTGCCAGCAGCACAGGGGGCTCCTACGAGCAGTACTTC
TRBJ2-5 . TRBV10-3 . CAISGVGETQYF TGTGCCATCAGCGGGGTTGGGGAGACCCAGTACTTC
TRBJ2-7 . TRBV7-6 . CASSLDKGLSYEQYF TGTGCCAGCAGCCTAGACAAGGGACTCTCCTACGAGCAGTACTTC
TRBJ2-2 . TRBV6-5 TRBD2 CATGLAGVNTGELFF TGTGCCACGGGACTAGCGGGAGTAAACACCGGGGAGCTGTTTTTT
TRBJ2-7 many TRBV28 TRBD2 CASSLPEREDSYEQYF TGTGCCAGCAGTTTACCCGAGCGGGAGGACTCCTACGAGCAGTACTTC
TRBJ1-5 . TRBV7-2 . CASRGVGSQPQHF TGTGCCAGCAGAGGGGTGGGTTCTCAGCCCCAGCATTTT
TRBJ1-1 . TRBV27 TRBD1 CASRATGGTEAFF TGTGCCAGCAGGGCAACAGGGGGCACTGAAGCTTTCTTT